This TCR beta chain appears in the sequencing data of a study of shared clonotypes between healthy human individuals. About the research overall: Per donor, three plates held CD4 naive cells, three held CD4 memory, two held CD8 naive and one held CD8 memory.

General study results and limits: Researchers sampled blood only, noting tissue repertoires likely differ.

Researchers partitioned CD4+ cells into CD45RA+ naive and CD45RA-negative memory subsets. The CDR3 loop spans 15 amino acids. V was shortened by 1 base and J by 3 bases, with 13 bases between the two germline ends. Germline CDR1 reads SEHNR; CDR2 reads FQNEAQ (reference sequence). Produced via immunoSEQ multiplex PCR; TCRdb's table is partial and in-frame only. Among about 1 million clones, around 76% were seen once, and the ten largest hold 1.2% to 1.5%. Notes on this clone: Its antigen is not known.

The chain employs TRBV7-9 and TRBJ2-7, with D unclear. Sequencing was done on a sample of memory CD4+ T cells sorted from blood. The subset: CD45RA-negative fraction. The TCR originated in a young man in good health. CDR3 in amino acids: CASSLGHAGNYEQYF. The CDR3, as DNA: TGTGCCAGCAGCTTAGGCCACGCAGGCAACTACGAGCAGTACTTC.